This is a list of T cell receptor beta chains from one sample in a study of cytomegalovirus exposure and HLA in healthy donors. Assay: immunoSEQ multiplex PCR; the TCRdb copy retains only in-frame clones and omits some. The sample records 150,000 to 200,000 clones, about 80% being singletons. The sequencing input was PBMCs. These receptors all stem from a woman between 50 and 59 years old in good health and CMV-seropositive. Both conserved end residues are part of each CDR3. Each record gives: clone size, J gene, V gene, D gene, CDR3 protein, CDR3 DNA. D genes are given only for firm matches. Clone size is stated in some rows and not others, as once, few, many or a class when expanded.

size: -
J: TRBJ2-7
V: TRBV30
D: TRBD1
CDR3: CAWSVGQHEQYF
DNA: TGTGCCTGGAGTGTGGGACAGCACGAGCAGTACTTC

size: -
J: TRBJ1-3
V: TRBV18
D: -
CDR3: CASSRNWEYLSSGNTIYF
DNA: TGTGCCAGCTCACGGAATTGGGAGTACCTCAGCTCTGGAAACACCATATATTTT

size: -
J: TRBJ2-5
V: TRBV29-1
D: -
CDR3: CSVVPDIQETQYF
DNA: TGCAGCGTTGTCCCGGACATACAAGAGACCCAGTACTTC

size: -
J: TRBJ1-2
V: TRBV2
D: -
CDR3: CASSEEEGVPYNYGYTF
DNA: TGTGCCAGCAGTGAAGAGGAGGGAGTCCCTTATAACTATGGCTACACCTTC

size: many
J: TRBJ1-1
V: TRBV6-1
D: TRBD1
CDR3: CASSEEGTGGNTEAFF
DNA: TGTGCCAGCAGTGAAGAAGGGACAGGGGGCAACACTGAAGCTTTCTTT

size: once
J: TRBJ2-1
V: TRBV4-3
D: TRBD2
CDR3: CASSQDAGGMDGQFF
DNA: TGCGCCAGCAGCCAAGATGCGGGAGGGATGGATGGGCAGTTCTTC

size: -
J: TRBJ2-1
V: TRBV7-2
D: TRBD2
CDR3: CASSLASGLAGVPQGNEQFF
DNA: TGTGCCAGCAGCTTAGCGAGTGGACTAGCGGGAGTTCCCCAGGGTAATGAGCAGTTCTTC

size: -
J: TRBJ1-5
V: TRBV7-2
D: TRBD1
CDR3: CASSSTGGNQPQHF
DNA: TGTGCCAGCAGCTCAACAGGGGGCAATCAGCCCCAGCATTTT

size: -
J: TRBJ2-1
V: TRBV5-6
D: -
CDR3: CASTYYNGGEQFF
DNA: TGTGCCAGCACCTACTACAATGGGGGGGAGCAGTTCTTC

size: -
J: TRBJ2-3
V: TRBV5-4
D: TRBD2
CDR3: CASSPRLAGGVTDTQYF
DNA: TGTGCCAGCAGCCCTCGACTAGCGGGGGGCGTCACAGATACGCAGTATTTT

size: -
J: TRBJ1-6
V: TRBV18
D: -
CDR3: CASSLRRQDNSALHF
DNA: TGTGCCAGCTCACTTCGACGACAGGATAATTCAGCCCTCCACTTT

size: few
J: TRBJ1-1
V: TRBV2
D: TRBD1
CDR3: CASSGRGRGNTEAFF
DNA: TGTGCCAGCAGTGGCAGGGGGCGGGGGAACACTGAAGCTTTCTTT

size: -
J: TRBJ1-6
V: TRBV7-2
D: TRBD1
CDR3: CASSLAGQLNSPLHF
DNA: TGTGCCAGCAGCTTAGCGGGACAGCTTAATTCACCCCTCCACTTT

size: -
J: TRBJ1-1
V: TRBV14
D: -
CDR3: CASSPLSLNTEAFF
DNA: TGTGCCAGCAGCCCGTTAAGCCTCAACACTGAAGCTTTCTTT

size: -
J: TRBJ1-5
V: TRBV14
D: -
CDR3: CASSQGGRGNYQPQHF
DNA: TGTGCCAGCAGCCAAGGTGGGAGGGGCAACTATCAGCCCCAGCATTTT

size: -
J: TRBJ2-7
V: TRBV27
D: -
CDR3: CASSLFSGARYEQYF
DNA: TGTGCCAGCAGTTTATTTTCGGGAGCAAGGTACGAGCAGTACTTC

size: -
J: TRBJ1-2
V: TRBV6-1
D: -
CDR3: CASSEREQGYGYTF
DNA: TGTGCCAGCAGTGAGAGGGAACAGGGCTATGGCTACACCTTC

size: once
J: TRBJ2-3
V: TRBV5-4
D: -
CDR3: CASSFHTGRTDTQYF
DNA: TGTGCCAGCAGCTTTCATACAGGGCGCACAGATACGCAGTATTTT

size: -
J: TRBJ2-7
V: TRBV7-9
D: TRBD1
CDR3: CASDRQGMDYEQYF
DNA: TGTGCCAGCGACCGACAGGGGATGGACTACGAGCAGTACTTC

size: few
J: TRBJ1-2
V: TRBV28
D: -
CDR3: CASSFQDIGYTF
DNA: TGTGCCAGCAGTTTCCAGGATATAGGCTACACCTTC

size: -
J: TRBJ1-4
V: TRBV15
D: -
CDR3: CATSRESARINEKLFF
DNA: TGTGCCACCAGCAGAGAATCCGCCAGGATTAATGAAAAACTGTTTTTT

size: once
J: TRBJ1-2
V: TRBV2
D: -
CDR3: CASSFAPSGASGYTF
DNA: TGTGCCAGCAGTTTTGCCCCCTCAGGGGCGAGTGGCTACACCTTC

size: -
J: TRBJ2-3
V: TRBV20-1
D: TRBD1
CDR3: CSGKRDRTRYF
DNA: TGCAGTGGAAAACGGGACAGGACAAGGTATTTT

size: once
J: TRBJ2-1
V: TRBV7-9
D: -
CDR3: CASSLGAGLTPAYNEQFF
DNA: TGTGCCAGCAGCTTAGGGGCAGGACTAACGCCCGCCTACAATGAGCAGTTCTTC

size: few
J: TRBJ1-5
V: TRBV7-9
D: -
CDR3: CASSLDWASGPQHF
DNA: TGTGCCAGCAGCTTAGACTGGGCCTCAGGGCCCCAGCATTTT

size: -
J: TRBJ1-1
V: TRBV6-1
D: -
CDR3: CASRVVWPEAFF
DNA: TGTGCCAGCAGGGTTGTTTGGCCTGAAGCTTTCTTT

size: -
J: TRBJ2-5
V: TRBV7-7
D: -
CDR3: CASSPRTDPLETQYF
DNA: TGTGCTAGCAGCCCCCGGACAGATCCATTGGAGACCCAGTACTTC

size: -
J: TRBJ1-6
V: TRBV6-6
D: -
CDR3: CASSYRTVNSPLHF
DNA: TGTGCCAGCAGTTATCGGACAGTGAATTCACCCCTCCACTTT

size: -
J: TRBJ1-4
V: TRBV7-2
D: -
CDR3: CASSLRTAEEKLFF
DNA: TGTGCCAGCAGCTTAAGGACAGCTGAGGAAAAACTGTTTTTT

size: -
J: TRBJ2-1
V: TRBV5-1
D: TRBD1
CDR3: CASSLGHGTGAYNEQFF
DNA: TGCGCCAGCAGCTTGGGCCACGGGACAGGGGCCTACAATGAGCAGTTCTTC

size: -
J: TRBJ2-1
V: TRBV10-2
D: TRBD2
CDR3: CASRLAGSYNEQFF
DNA: TGCGCCAGCAGACTAGCGGGGTCCTACAATGAGCAGTTCTTC

size: -
J: TRBJ2-1
V: TRBV9
D: TRBD2
CDR3: CASSVAVLADNEQFF
DNA: TGTGCCAGCAGCGTAGCAGTACTAGCGGACAATGAGCAGTTCTTC

size: -
J: TRBJ2-3
V: TRBV28
D: -
CDR3: CASSLGVARDSDTQYF
DNA: TGTGCCAGCAGTTTAGGAGTAGCGCGGGACTCAGATACGCAGTATTTT

size: few
J: TRBJ1-3
V: TRBV2
D: -
CDR3: CASGEQGGETVYSRNTIYF
DNA: TGTGCCAGCGGTGAGCAGGGTGGTGAGACTGTATACTCCCGAAACACCATATATTTT

size: -
J: TRBJ2-3
V: TRBV5-1
D: TRBD2
CDR3: CASSSSGGSPTDTQYF
DNA: TGCGCCAGCAGCAGTAGCGGGGGGTCCCCCACAGATACGCAGTATTTT

size: once
J: TRBJ1-2
V: TRBV6-5
D: -
CDR3: CASSYSFRGMQGYTF
DNA: TGTGCCAGCAGTTACTCTTTCAGGGGCATGCAGGGCTACACCTTC

size: -
J: TRBJ1-1
V: TRBV5-1
D: TRBD1
CDR3: CASSLQGGMNTEAFF
DNA: TGCGCCAGCAGCTTGCAAGGGGGCATGAACACTGAAGCTTTCTTT

size: -
J: TRBJ1-4
V: TRBV5-4
D: TRBD1
CDR3: CASSSPGQGTEKLFF
DNA: TGTGCCAGCAGCTCTCCGGGACAGGGTACTGAAAAACTGTTTTTT

size: few
J: TRBJ2-5
V: TRBV9
D: TRBD1
CDR3: CASSRTGQETQYF
DNA: TGTGCCAGCAGCCGGACAGGGCAAGAGACCCAGTACTTC

size: -
J: TRBJ1-6
V: TRBV5-1
D: TRBD1
CDR3: CASSPGTGDSPLHF
DNA: TGCGCCAGCAGTCCCGGGACAGGGGATTCACCCCTCCACTTT

size: -
J: TRBJ1-2
V: TRBV29-1
D: TRBD1
CDR3: CSVIQGDLGYTF
DNA: TGCAGCGTGATACAGGGGGATCTTGGCTACACCTTC

size: few
J: TRBJ1-1
V: TRBV2
D: -
CDR3: CASSRISTEAFF
DNA: TGTGCCAGCAGTCGTATCAGCACTGAAGCTTTCTTT

size: -
J: TRBJ2-7
V: TRBV7-2
D: TRBD1
CDR3: CASSPRQGEGRYEQYF
DNA: TGTGCCAGCAGCCCCCGACAGGGGGAAGGTCGTTACGAGCAGTACTTC

size: -
J: TRBJ1-4
V: TRBV28
D: TRBD1
CDR3: CASTGTGAPTNEKLFF
DNA: TGTGCCAGCACCGGGACAGGGGCCCCAACTAATGAAAAACTGTTTTTT

size: once
J: TRBJ1-1
V: TRBV10-3
D: -
CDR3: CAIAKGGRNTEAFF
DNA: TGTGCCATCGCGAAGGGAGGGAGGAACACTGAAGCTTTCTTT